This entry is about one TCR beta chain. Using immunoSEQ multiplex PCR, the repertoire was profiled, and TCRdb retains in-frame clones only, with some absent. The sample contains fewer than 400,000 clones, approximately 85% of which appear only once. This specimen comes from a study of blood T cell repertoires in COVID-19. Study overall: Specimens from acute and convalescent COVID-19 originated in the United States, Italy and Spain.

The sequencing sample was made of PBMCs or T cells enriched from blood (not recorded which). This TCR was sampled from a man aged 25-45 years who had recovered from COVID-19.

The CDR3: CAIIPDSSSGNTIYF. For the CDR3, the DNA is TGTGCCATCATCCCGGACAGCAGCTCTGGAAACACCATATATTTT. The gene calls are TRBV10-3 and TRBJ1-3; D might be TRBD1 (6 bases). This CDR3 region has 15 residues. V lost 7 bases, J lost 0 bases, and 13 bases lay in between. Germline CDR1 is ENHRY and CDR2 is SYGVKD.